Shown below are 2 T cell receptor beta chains from a single sample sequenced in a study of T cell responses to AZD1222 COVID-19 vaccine. Sequencing was performed with immunoSEQ multiplex PCR; in TCRdb, only in-frame clones are kept and a portion is missing. Among fewer than 150,000 clones listed, around 86% were seen once. Material: peripheral blood, obtained on day 0 of AZD1222 vaccination. These receptors were collected from an adult in good health.

The chain carries TRBV3-1 (or the pseudogene TRBV3-2) and TRBJ1-3; D possibly corresponds to TRBD1 (6 bases). CDR3 length equals 13 residues. Trimming took off 4 bases at V and 2 bases at J, with 6 bases between the two ends. CDR1 is LGHDT, CDR2 YNNKEL, per germline (reference sequence). The CDR3 region is CASSRQAGNTIYF. The CDR3 DNA reads TGTGCCAGCAGCCGACAGGCTGGAAACACCATATATTTT.

Only one count was recorded for this clone. The rearrangement uses TRBV29-1 and TRBJ1-5, with D unclear. CDR1 and CDR2 from the germline V gene are SQVTM and ANQGSEA. This CDR3 is built from 13 residues. The ends were cut back, 4 bases at V and 0 bases at J, with 7 bases in the middle. CDR3 region: CSVVGDSNQPQHF. CDR3 coding DNA: TGCAGCGTTGTCGGGGATAGCAATCAGCCCCAGCATTTT.